The 11 T cell receptor beta chains in this list originate from one sample, sequenced in a study of blood T cells in healthy people across ages. PCR was performed a second time for roughly 7 to 11 cycles using a sample-barcoded 5' primer and a J-beta primer mix. TCRdb redid the calling of the 5' RACE reads with MiXCR, one entry per CDR3 protein. The repertoire holds some 1.5 million distinct CDR3 sequences, with about 30% as singletons. The sample consisted of blood. Source of these receptors: a woman in her twenties or thirties in good health.

This clonotype was observed at least ten times. The V call is TRBV20-1, the J call TRBJ2-7, with D maybe TRBD2 (5 bases). V was clipped by 1 base and J by 7 bases, with 8 bases between them. The germline V gene has CDR1 DFQATT and CDR2 SNEGSKA (reference sequence). This CDR3 has 11 residues. The CDR3 spells CSARAWREQYF. In nucleotides, the CDR3 is TGCAGTGCTAGAGCGTGGAGGGAGCAGTACTTC.

The chain carries TRBV4-2 and TRBJ1-2, with D unclear. This CDR3 spans 14 amino acids. Looked up from germline, CDR1 is LGHNA and CDR2 is YNFKEQ. Trimming took off 1 base at V and 7 bases at J, with 13 bases between the two ends. The DNA of the CDR3 is TGTGCCAGCAGCCAAGTCAAGGGAGGCGGTGGCTACACCTTC. This sequence encodes CASSQVKGGGGYTF.

The sample holds a few counts of this clonotype. This chain uses TRBV5-1 with TRBJ2-3; D is perhaps TRBD2 (6 bases). Trimming stripped 6 bases from V and 6 bases from J, with 20 bases between. Per the germline V gene, CDR1 is SGHRS and CDR2 is YFSETQ. The CDR3 is 15 residues long. CDR3 loop: CASMDSGYGSDTQYF. In DNA form, the CDR3 reads TGCGCCAGCATGGATAGCGGTTACGGGTCGGATACGCAGTATTTT.

The table lists this clonotype with a few counts. The chain combines TRBV13 with TRBJ2-7; TRBD1 might be the D (6 bases). Germline V CDR1 and CDR2: PRHDT, FYEKMQ (reference sequence). V lost 2 bases to trimming and J lost 2 bases, with 13 bases between them. This CDR3 has 15 amino acids. DNA of the CDR3: TGTGCCAGCAGCTTAAGGGGGTCTGGAACCTACGAGCAGTACTTC. Translated: CASSLRGSGTYEQYF.

This clonotype showed up just a few times. V is TRBV12-3 or TRBV12-4 and J is TRBJ2-3, with D unclear. This CDR3 is built from 13 residues. Trimming removed 3 bases at V and 6 bases at J, with 10 bases between. The DNA for the CDR3 is TGTGCCAGCAGTTTTACCCGAGTTGATACGCAGTATTTT. Its protein product is CASSFTRVDTQYF.

This clonotype came up a few times. The chain joins TRBV20-1 to TRBJ1-1; 9 bases map to TRBD1. The CDR3 is made up of 12 amino acids. Trimming at V came to 6 bases and at J to 6 bases, leaving 5 bases not matched to a gene. Looked up from germline, CDR1 is DFQATT and CDR2 is SNEGSKA (reference sequence). CDR3 sequence (DNA): TGCAGTGCCCACAGGGGGCGTTCTGAAGCTTTCTTT. It codes for CSAHRGRSEAFF.

This clonotype was seen more than once but under ten times. The V and J genes are TRBV12-3 or TRBV12-4 and TRBJ2-5, with D possibly matching TRBD1 (5 bases). The length of the CDR3 is 14 residues. V lost 2 bases, J lost 5 bases, and 12 bases lay in between. The CDR3 DNA sequence: TGTGCCAGCAGTTTAATGATTGCAGGGGAGACCCAGTACTTC. Its protein product is CASSLMIAGETQYF.

J is TRBJ2-7 and V is TRBV2, with a tentative D call TRBD1 (6 bases). The germline V and J ends were trimmed by 8 bases and 3 bases, with 17 bases remaining between them. The CDR3 has 14 amino acids. Per the germline V gene, CDR1 is SNHLY and CDR2 is FYNNEI. The CDR3 protein is CASSLQGQRYEQYF. Written as DNA, the CDR3 is TGTGCCAGCTCCTTACAGGGTCAACGCTACGAGCAGTACTTC.

This clonotype was observed at least ten times. CDR3 protein: CASSPRGLHTQYF. Written as DNA, the CDR3 is TGTGCCAGCAGCCCAAGAGGCCTACATACGCAGTATTTT. The gene calls are TRBV5-4 and TRBJ2-3; unclear D gene. V was pared by 4 bases and J by 7 bases, with 13 bases between. The CDR3 runs 13 residues. Germline assignment: CDR1 SGHNT and CDR2 YYREEE (reference sequence). Full variable domain (missing parts from reference TRBV5-4 and TRBJ2-3): ETGVTQSPTHLIKTRGQQVTLRCSSQSGHNTVSWYQQALGQGPQFIFQYYREEENGRGNFPPRFSGLQFPNYSSELNVNALELDDSALYLCASSPRGLHTQYFGPGTRLTVL.

In DNA, the CDR3 is TGTGCCAGCAGTAACTCGGGGGCGCCGGGGGAAAAACTGTTTTTT. Its translation is CASSNSGAPGEKLFF. V usage is TRBV28 and J usage is TRBJ1-4; D might be TRBD1 (6 bases). Trimming took 5 bases from V and 8 from J, leaving 18 bases between them. This CDR3 is built from 15 residues. CDR1 is MDHEN, CDR2 SYDVKM, per germline.

The chain carries TRBV3-1 and TRBJ2-3; D is possibly TRBD1 or TRBD2 (6 bases each). This CDR3 has 13 residues. Germline V lookup: CDR1 LGHDT, CDR2 YNNKEL (reference sequence). V gave up 4 bases and J gave up 11 bases, with 16 bases separating them. The CDR3 nucleotides read TGTGCCAGCAGCCCGTTCCCCGAGGGGGGGCAGTATTTT. Translation gives CASSPFPEGGQYF.